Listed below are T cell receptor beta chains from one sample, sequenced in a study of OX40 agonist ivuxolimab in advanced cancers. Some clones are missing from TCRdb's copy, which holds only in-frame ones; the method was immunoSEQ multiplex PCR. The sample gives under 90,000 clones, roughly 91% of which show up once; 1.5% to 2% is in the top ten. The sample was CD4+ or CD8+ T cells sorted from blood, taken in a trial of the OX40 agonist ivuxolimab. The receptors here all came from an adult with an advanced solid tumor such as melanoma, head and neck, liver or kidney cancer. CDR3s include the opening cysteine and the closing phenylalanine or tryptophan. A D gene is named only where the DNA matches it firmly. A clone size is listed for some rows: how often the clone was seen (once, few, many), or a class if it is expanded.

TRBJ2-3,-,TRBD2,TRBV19,CASSTLAGALGTQYF,TGTGCCAGTAGTACACTAGCGGGGGCGCTTGGTACGCAGTATTTT
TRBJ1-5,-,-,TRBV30,CAWSVYLRDGFSNQPQHF,TGTGCCTGGAGTGTATATCTCAGGGACGGGTTTAGCAATCAGCCCCAGCATTTT
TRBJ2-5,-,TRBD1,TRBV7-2,CASSFYRDRGRETQYF,TGTGCCAGCAGCTTTTACCGGGACAGGGGACGAGAGACCCAGTACTTC
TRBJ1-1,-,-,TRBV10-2,CASSDLASGTEAFF,TGCGCCAGCAGTGATTTGGCCTCGGGGACTGAAGCTTTCTTT
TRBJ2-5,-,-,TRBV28,CASCLPVQETQYF,TGTGCCAGCTGCTTGCCGGTGCAAGAGACCCAGTACTTC
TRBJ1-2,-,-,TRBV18,CASSPPGAENYGYTF,TGTGCCAGCTCACCCCCGGGGGCGGAGAACTATGGCTACACCTTC
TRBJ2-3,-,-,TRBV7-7,CASSLVPSTSTDTQYF,TGTGCTAGCAGCTTAGTACCATCCACATCCACAGATACGCAGTATTTT
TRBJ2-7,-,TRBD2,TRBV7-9,CASSHSGDSYEQYF,TGTGCCAGCAGCCACAGCGGGGACTCCTACGAGCAGTACTTC
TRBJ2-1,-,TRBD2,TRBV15,CATSRRLAGGNEQFF,TGTGCCACCAGCAGACGACTAGCGGGAGGGAATGAGCAGTTCTTC
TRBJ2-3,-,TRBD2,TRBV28,CASSLWTSGGEGTQYF,TGTGCCAGCAGTTTATGGACTAGCGGGGGGGAGGGGACGCAGTATTTT
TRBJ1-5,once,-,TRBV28,CASSLREAGQSNQPQHF,TGTGCCAGCAGTTTAAGGGAGGCAGGGCAGAGCAATCAGCCCCAGCATTTT
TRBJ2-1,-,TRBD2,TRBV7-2,CASSLVIASGNEQFF,TGTGCCAGCAGCTTAGTAATAGCTAGCGGTAATGAGCAGTTCTTC
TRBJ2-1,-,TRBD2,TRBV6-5,CASSYSAGGGNEQFF,TGTGCCAGCAGTTACTCCGCGGGAGGAGGCAATGAGCAGTTCTTC
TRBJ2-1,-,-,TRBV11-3,CASSFGPNEQFF,TGTGCCAGCAGCTTTGGCCCGAATGAGCAGTTCTTC
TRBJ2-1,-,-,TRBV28,CASSLGLVMNEQFF,TGTGCCAGCAGTTTGGGTCTAGTAATGAATGAGCAGTTCTTC
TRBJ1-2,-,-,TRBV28,CASSFEGGPDYGYTF,TGTGCCAGCAGTTTCGAAGGGGGGCCGGACTATGGCTACACCTTC
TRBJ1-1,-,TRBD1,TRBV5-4,CATGTGGNTEAFF,TGTGCTACCGGGACAGGGGGGAACACTGAAGCTTTCTTT
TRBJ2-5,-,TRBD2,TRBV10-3,CAISTSAGGAEETQYF,TGTGCCATCTCCACCTCTGCCGGGGGGGCCGAGGAGACCCAGTACTTC
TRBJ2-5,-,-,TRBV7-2,CASSFVSGETQYF,TGTGCCAGCAGCTTCGTGTCGGGAGAGACCCAGTACTTC
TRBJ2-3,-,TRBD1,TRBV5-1,CASSEGTGGWWTDTQYF,TGCGCCAGCAGCGAAGGGACAGGCGGATGGTGGACAGATACGCAGTATTTT